The entry below gives a single T cell receptor beta chain sequence along with its context. This entry comes from a study of blood T cell repertoires in COVID-19. The CDR3 contains 19 residues. The germline CDR1 and CDR2 sequences are SGHTA and FQGNSA. The V segment lost 5 bases and the J segment 2 bases; nucleotides outside the gene matches: 21. Data came from immunoSEQ multiplex PCR; TCRdb stores just in-frame clones and leaves some out. The sample yields about 370,000 clones, more than 80% seen once. The chain carries TRBV7-2 and TRBJ2-7, with 7 bases matching TRBD2. The sequence was collected from a man younger than 30 who had recovered from COVID-19. The material sequenced was PBMCs or T cells enriched from blood (not recorded which). This CDR3 reads CASSPRQQPAGRSAYEQYF. The CDR3 DNA reads TGTGCCAGCAGCCCAAGACAGCAACCAGCGGGGCGGAGCGCCTACGAGCAGTACTTC.